This TCR beta chain derives from a study of PD-1 blockade in classical Hodgkin lymphoma. Overall study findings and caveats: Individuals who commenced nivolumab within less than 1 year of ASCT were excluded.

Per germline, CDR1 SGHDT and CDR2 YYEEEE. The CDR3 extends over 16 amino acids. Trimming removed 0 bases from V and 3 bases from J, with 15 bases in between. TCRdb keeps only in-frame clones here, not all; method: immunoSEQ multiplex PCR. This table holds approximately 80,000 clones, 89% found once. To note about this clone: Its target is not known.

Autologous stem cell transplantation was followed by relapse in every patient, and brentuximab vedotin exposure varied. This sequence originates from a human donor with classical Hodgkin lymphoma. The chain employs TRBV5-6 and TRBJ1-1; D gene uncertain. The input for sequencing was peripheral blood mononuclear cells (PBMCs), taken at baseline. CDR3 sequence reads: CASSLAAEGRYTEAFF. DNA of the CDR3: TGTGCCAGCAGCTTGGCGGCGGAGGGAAGATACACTGAAGCTTTCTTT.